Listed here is a single T cell receptor (beta chain). The source of the sample is a study of cytomegalovirus exposure and HLA in healthy donors. Per the germline V gene, CDR1 is SGHAT and CDR2 is FQNNGV. CDR3 length: 12 residues. V lost 2 bases and J 8 bases, leaving 9 bases between the germline ends. Researchers ran the PCR with 60 Vbeta and 13 Jbeta primers. This table comes from immunoSEQ multiplex PCR, and its TCRdb copy is limited to in-frame clones, with some not included. Of about 140,000 clones in the sample, roughly 70% were seen once. Sequenced input: PBMCs. The chain links TRBV11-2 to TRBJ1-1; D gene uncertain. The sequence was obtained from a man aged 25-45 years in good health and CMV-seronegative. This chain's CDR3 is CASSLRFQEAFF. The CDR3 bases are TGTGCCAGCAGCTTAAGATTCCAGGAAGCTTTCTTT.